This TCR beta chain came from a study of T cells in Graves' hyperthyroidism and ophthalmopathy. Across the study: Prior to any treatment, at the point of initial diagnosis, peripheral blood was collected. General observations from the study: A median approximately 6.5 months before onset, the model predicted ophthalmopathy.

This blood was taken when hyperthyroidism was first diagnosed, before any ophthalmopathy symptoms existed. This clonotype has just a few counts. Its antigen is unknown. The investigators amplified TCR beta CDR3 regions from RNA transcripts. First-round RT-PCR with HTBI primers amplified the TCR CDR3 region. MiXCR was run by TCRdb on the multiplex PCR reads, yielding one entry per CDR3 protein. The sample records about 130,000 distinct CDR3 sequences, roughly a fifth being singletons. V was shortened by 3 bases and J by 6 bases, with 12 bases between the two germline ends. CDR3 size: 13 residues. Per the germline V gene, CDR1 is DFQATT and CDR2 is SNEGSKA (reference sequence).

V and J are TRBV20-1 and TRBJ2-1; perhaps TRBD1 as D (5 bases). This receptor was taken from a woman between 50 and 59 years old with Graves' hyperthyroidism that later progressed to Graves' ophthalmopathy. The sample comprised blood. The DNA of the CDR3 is TGCAGTGCTAGGCCCCAGGGCGCCAATGAGCAGTTCTTC. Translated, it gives CSARPQGANEQFF.